There are a few counts of the clone carrying this T cell receptor (beta chain). The germline V and J ends were trimmed by 3 bases and 2 bases, with 17 bases remaining between them. Germline V gene lookup returns CDR1 MDHEN and CDR2 SYDVKM. The CDR3 spans 16 residues. Construction of the TCR beta libraries employed iRepertoire HTBI primers in conjunction with Arm-PCR of CDR3 regions. TCRdb re-called the multiplex PCR reads with MiXCR, one entry per CDR3 protein. This table holds hundreds of thousands of distinct CDR3 sequences, roughly 15% found once. Time point indicated: newly diagnosed GD, antithyroid drugs for less than 3 months. The TCR library was made from RNA extracted from PBMCs. The sample is drawn from a study of regulatory T cells in long-lasting Graves disease. The data were also submitted as part of a second study, on T cells in Graves' hyperthyroidism and ophthalmopathy.

The chain recombines TRBV28 with TRBJ2-7; D is tentatively TRBD1 or TRBD2 (5 bases each). The source material was peripheral blood mononuclear cells (PBMCs), sampled at new diagnosis, from a patient treated with antithyroid drugs. This clonotype was obtained from a woman in her twenties or thirties with Graves disease. The CDR3 nucleotides are TGTGCCAGCAGTTTCGCCCCTGGGACGCCGGCCTACGAGCAGTACTTC. Its protein product is CASSFAPGTPAYEQYF.